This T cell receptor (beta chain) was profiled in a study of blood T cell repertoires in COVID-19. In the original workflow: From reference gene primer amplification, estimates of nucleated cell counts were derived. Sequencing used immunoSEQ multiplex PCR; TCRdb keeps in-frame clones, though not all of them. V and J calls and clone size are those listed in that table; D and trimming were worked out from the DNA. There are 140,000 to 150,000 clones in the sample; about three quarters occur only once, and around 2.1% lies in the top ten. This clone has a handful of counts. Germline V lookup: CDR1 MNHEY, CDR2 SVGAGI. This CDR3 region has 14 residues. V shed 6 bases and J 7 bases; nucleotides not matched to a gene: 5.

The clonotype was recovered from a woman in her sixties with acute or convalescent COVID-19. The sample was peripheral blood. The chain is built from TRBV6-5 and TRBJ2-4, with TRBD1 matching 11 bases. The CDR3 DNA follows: TGTGCCAGCAGACCGGACAGGGGGCTTAACATTCAGTACTTC. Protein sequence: CASRPDRGLNIQYF.